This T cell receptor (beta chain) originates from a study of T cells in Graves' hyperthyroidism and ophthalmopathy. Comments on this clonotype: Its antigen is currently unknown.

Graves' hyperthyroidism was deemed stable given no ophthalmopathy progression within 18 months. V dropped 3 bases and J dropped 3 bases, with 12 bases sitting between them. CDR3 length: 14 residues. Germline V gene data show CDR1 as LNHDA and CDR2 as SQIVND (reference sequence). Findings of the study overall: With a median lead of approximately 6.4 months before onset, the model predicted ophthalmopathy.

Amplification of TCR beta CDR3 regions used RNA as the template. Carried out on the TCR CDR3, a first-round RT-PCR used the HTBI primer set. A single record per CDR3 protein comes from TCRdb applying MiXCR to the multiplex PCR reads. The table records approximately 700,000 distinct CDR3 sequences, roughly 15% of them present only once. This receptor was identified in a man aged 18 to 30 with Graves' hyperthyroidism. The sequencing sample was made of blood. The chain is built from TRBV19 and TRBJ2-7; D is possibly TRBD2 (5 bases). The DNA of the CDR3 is TGTGCCAGTAGTATGGAGGCCTCCTACTACGAGCAGTACTTC. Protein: CASSMEASYYEQYF.